This T cell receptor beta chain originates from a study of blood T cells in healthy people across ages. Germline loops: CDR1 LNHNV, CDR2 YYDKDF (reference sequence). The ends lost 0 bases at V and 6 bases at J; junction bases unmatched: 17. CDR3 length: 19 residues. This clonotype came up a few times. Primed by a sample-barcoded 5' primer and a J-beta primer mix, a second PCR proceeded for 7 to 11 cycles. TCRdb reprocessed the 5' RACE reads via MiXCR and lists one record per CDR3 protein. The data show about 1,500,000 distinct CDR3 sequences, roughly 40% seen once. This TCR came from a woman between 18 and 29 years old in good health. The chain combines TRBV15 with TRBJ2-3, with 8 bases that match TRBD2. The sequenced sample consisted of blood. CDR3 in amino acids: CATSRDLQRGTLGADTQYF. CDR3 sequence (DNA): TGTGCCACCAGCAGAGATCTCCAGCGGGGGACTCTTGGGGCGGATACGCAGTATTTT.